The clone carrying this T cell receptor (beta chain) was observed at least ten times. Its antigen is not identified. From germline, CDR1 is MNHEY and CDR2 SMNVEV (reference sequence). This CDR3 comprises 11 residues. Trimming removed 3 bases at V and 6 bases at J, with 2 bases between. This specimen belongs to a study of spatial heterogeneity in lung cancer. Across the whole study: Consistent detection of more beta-chain than alpha-chain sequences was observed.

Time point specified: sample taken at primary tumor resection. Whole RNA obtained from tumor, nontumor lung or frozen PBMC underwent sequencing without sorting. A distinct unique molecular identifier was carried by each TCR cDNA molecule. Via MiXCR, TCRdb re-called the 5' RACE reads, giving one row per CDR3 protein. Found here are around 26,000 distinct CDR3 sequences, approximately 9.5% of them singletons; the top ten hold over 7%. General observations from the study: One measure, the expanded intratumoral alpha and beta TCR count, tracked tumor mutation counts. Of the expanded TCRs, ubiquitous and regional counts tracked the counts of ubiquitous and regional nonsynonymous mutations, respectively.

The genes are TRBV27 and TRBJ2-2; D is undetermined. Sample: lung tumor tissue, taken at surgery. The TCR sequence derives from a male donor with early-stage non-small cell lung cancer. The CDR3 here is CASSFAGELFF. CDR3 nucleotide sequence: TGTGCCAGCAGTTTCGCCGGGGAGCTGTTTTTT.